The clone carrying this T cell receptor (beta chain) was seen a few times. Time point specified: newly diagnosed GD, antithyroid drugs for less than 3 months. The TCR library was made from RNA extracted from PBMCs. This sample was included in a study of regulatory T cells in long-lasting Graves disease. V was pared by 0 bases and J by 7 bases, with 10 bases between. Germline assignment: CDR1 SGHDT and CDR2 YYEEEE. The CDR3 covers 13 residues. Libraries of TCR beta came from iRepertoire HTBI primers plus Arm-PCR of CDR3 regions. Each CDR3 protein is one row after TCRdb ran MiXCR on the multiplex PCR reads. The top ten hold 18% of the sample, which has a few hundred thousand distinct CDR3 sequences, 12% seen once. The sample was also linked to a second study, of T cells in Graves' hyperthyroidism and ophthalmopathy.

The J gene is TRBJ1-2, the V gene TRBV5-6; TRBD1 might be the D (5 bases). Material: peripheral blood mononuclear cells (PBMCs), obtained at new diagnosis, from a patient treated with antithyroid drugs. The sequence was collected from a woman between 18 and 29 years old with Graves disease. This CDR3 reads CASSLGPQGGYTF. DNA for the CDR3: TGTGCCAGCAGCTTGGGCCCGCAGGGTGGCTACACCTTC.